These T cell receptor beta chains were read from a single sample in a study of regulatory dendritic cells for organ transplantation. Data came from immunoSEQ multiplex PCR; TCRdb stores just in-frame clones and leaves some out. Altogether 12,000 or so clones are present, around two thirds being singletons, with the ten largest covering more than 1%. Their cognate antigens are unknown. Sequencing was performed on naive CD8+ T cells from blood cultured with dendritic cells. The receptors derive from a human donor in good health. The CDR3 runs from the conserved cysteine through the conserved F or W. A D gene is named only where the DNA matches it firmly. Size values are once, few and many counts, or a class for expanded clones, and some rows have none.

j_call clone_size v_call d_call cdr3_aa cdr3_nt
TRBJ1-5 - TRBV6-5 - CASVQGLQNQPQHF TGTGCCAGCGTCCAGGGCCTTCAGAATCAGCCCCAGCATTTT
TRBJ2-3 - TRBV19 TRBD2 CASRGLAGGTDTQYF TGTGCCAGTAGGGGACTAGCGGGGGGCACAGATACGCAGTATTTT
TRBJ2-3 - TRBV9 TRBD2 CASSVSGGASADTQYF TGTGCCAGCAGCGTTAGCGGGGGGGCCTCCGCAGATACGCAGTATTTT
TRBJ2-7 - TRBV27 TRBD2 CASSSRSGTSVYEQYF TGTGCCAGCAGTTCGAGATCCGGGACTAGCGTGTACGAGCAGTACTTC
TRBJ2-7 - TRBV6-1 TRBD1 CASSEAIWTGVLEQYF TGTGCCAGCAGTGAAGCGATCTGGACAGGGGTTCTCGAGCAGTACTTC
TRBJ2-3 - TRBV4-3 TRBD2 CASSISGLGDTQYF TGCGCCAGCAGCATTAGCGGGTTGGGAGATACGCAGTATTTT
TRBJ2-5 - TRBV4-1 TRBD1 CASSQDWTGYGETQYF TGCGCCAGCAGCCAAGATTGGACAGGGTATGGGGAGACCCAGTACTTC
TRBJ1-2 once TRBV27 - CASSSIWGVESYGYTF TGTGCCAGCAGTTCCATCTGGGGGGTGGAGAGCTATGGCTACACCTTC
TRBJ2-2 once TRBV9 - CASSVTGTGELFF TGTGCCAGCAGCGTAACCGGGACCGGGGAGCTGTTTTTT
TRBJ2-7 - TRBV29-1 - CSVEEHGSSYEQYF TGCAGCGTTGAAGAACATGGCAGTTCCTACGAGCAGTACTTC
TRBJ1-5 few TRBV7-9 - CASSGEGAYNQPQHF TGTGCCAGCAGCGGAGAAGGGGCCTACAATCAGCCCCAGCATTTT
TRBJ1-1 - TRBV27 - CASSFPPSTVRGTEAFF TGTGCCAGCAGTTTCCCACCAAGCACCGTTCGGGGCACTGAAGCTTTCTTT
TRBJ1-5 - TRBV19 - CASSIREGPYSNQPQHF TGTGCCAGTAGTATAAGGGAGGGTCCGTATAGCAATCAGCCCCAGCATTTT
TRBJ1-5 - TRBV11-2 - CASSLTGGGQPQHF TGTGCCAGCAGCTTAACCGGGGGTGGTCAGCCCCAGCATTTT
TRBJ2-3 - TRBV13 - CASSLKRLATDTQYF TGTGCCAGCAGCTTAAAAAGGCTAGCGACAGATACGCAGTATTTT
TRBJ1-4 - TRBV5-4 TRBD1 CASSAGQGTNEKLFF TGTGCCAGCAGCGCGGGACAGGGTACTAATGAAAAACTGTTTTTT
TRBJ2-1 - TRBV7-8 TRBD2 CASSLEAGLYNEQFF TGTGCCAGCAGCTTAGAAGCGGGGCTATACAATGAGCAGTTCTTC
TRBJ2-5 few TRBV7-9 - CASSLFNQETQYF TGTGCCAGCAGCTTGTTTAATCAAGAGACCCAGTACTTC